This T cell receptor (beta chain) was observed in a study of identical twins. General study findings and limits: Twin pairs' shared out-of-frame alpha sequences were enriched in low generation probability.

This clonotype has ten or more counts. The antigen is unknown. Compared with germline, one end of the junction differs, possibly owing to a read error. TCRdb reprocessed the 5' RACE reads with MiXCR, giving one entry per CDR3 protein. The sample includes 600,000 to 850,000 distinct CDR3 sequences, over 15% of them seen just once. The V gene's germline CDR1 is SGHRS and CDR2 YFSETQ. The CDR3 runs 15 residues. These same records also appear under a second study, on T cells expressing NK-cell markers. From that paper: The share of CD8+ T cells held by dominant NKG2C+ clonotypes was about 1.0-8% in more than 5 donors. Uncertainty persisted over the HCMV specificity of expanded NKG2C+ T cell clones.

The sequenced material came from PBMCs. V is TRBV5-1 and J is TRBJ2-1; 9 bases align to TRBD2. The TCR comes from a woman between 18 and 29 years old in good health. CDR3 coding DNA: TGTGCCAGCAGCTTGGGACTAGCCTCCTACAATGAGCAGTTCTTC. Amino acid sequence: CASSLGLASYNEQFF.